A few counts support the clone carrying this T cell receptor beta chain. Original handling: For nucleated cells, counts were estimated from reference gene primer amplification. Method: immunoSEQ multiplex PCR; TCRdb's copy keeps in-frame clones and lacks some. That table supplies the V and J calls and clone size; D and trimming were determined from the DNA. The table lists fewer than 200,000 clones, approximately 92% of them singletons. This entry belongs to a study of blood T cell repertoires in COVID-19. As for the study in general: COVID-19 samples, acute and convalescent, were from the United States, Italy and Spain. The cDNA or gDNA used as material had been derived from T cells, B-cell-depleted T cells, or PBMCs.

The CDR3 spans 14 residues. After removal of 5 bases from V and 2 bases from J, the junction contained 6 bases not matched to a gene. Germline lookup yields CDR1 SEHNR and CDR2 FQNEAQ (reference sequence). This sequence was found in a woman in her 50s with acute or convalescent COVID-19. V gene TRBV7-9 combines with J gene TRBJ2-7; 7 nucleotides line up with TRBD2. The sample consisted of peripheral blood. In DNA form, the CDR3 reads TGTGCCAGCAGCCCAGCCGGGACTACCTACGAGCAGTACTTC. This codes for CASSPAGTTYEQYF.